This T cell receptor beta chain is from a study of regulatory T cells in long-lasting Graves disease. Construction of TCR beta libraries relied on iRepertoire HTBI primers and on Arm-PCR targeting CDR3 regions. TCRdb used MiXCR to reprocess the multiplex PCR reads, holding one entry per CDR3 protein. Among hundreds of thousands of distinct CDR3 sequences listed, under 20% were seen once. Time point meaning: newly diagnosed GD, antithyroid drugs for less than 3 months. From PBMCs, RNA was extracted and then used to make the TCR library. Per germline, CDR1 WSHSY and CDR2 SAAADI. V dropped 4 bases and J dropped 2 bases, with 15 bases sitting between them. The CDR3 sequence is 16 residues long. The data also belong to a second study, concerning T cells in Graves' hyperthyroidism and ophthalmopathy.

The sequencing here drew on peripheral blood mononuclear cells (PBMCs), taken at new diagnosis, from a patient treated with antithyroid drugs. The chain carries TRBV10-2 and TRBJ1-5; D is undetermined. The source is a woman aged 25 to 39 with Graves disease. In nucleotides, the CDR3 is TGCGCCAGCAGTGGAAAGAACATAGCGGGCAATCAGCCCCAGCATTTT. It translates to CASSGKNIAGNQPQHF.